The 19 T cell receptor beta chains in this list originate from one sample, sequenced in a study of T cell repertoires in cytomegalovirus infection. TCRdb recomputed calls from the reads with MiXCR, one row per CDR3 protein. The profile covers some 900,000 distinct CDR3 sequences, with 30% to 35% appearing a single time and around 12% taken by the ten largest. Their recognized antigens are unknown. The source material was cultured CD8+ T cells from PBMCs, sampled from culture after CMV antigen stimulation. The receptor source for this set is a human donor in good health (CMV status not recorded). Some clones in this sample may be carry-over from other donors' samples.

With regard to this clonotype: A clone one base away is much larger, so this may be a read error. Since no conserved phenylalanine or tryptophan closes the CDR3, a read error is the likely cause. The rearrangement uses TRBV7-2 and TRBJ1-1, with TRBD1 as a possible D gene (5 bases). V was clipped by 3 bases and J by 0 bases, with 8 bases between them. Germline V gives CDR1 SGHTA, CDR2 FQGNSA. This CDR3 is 14 amino acids long. This chain's CDR3 is CASSFRDLNTEAFS. The CDR3 region has the DNA TGTGCCAGCAGCTTCAGGGATTTGAACACTGAAGCTTTCTCT.

The J gene is TRBJ2-1, the V gene TRBV5-5; perhaps D is TRBD1 or TRBD2 (5 bases each). Trimming took off 4 bases at V and 0 bases at J, with 11 bases between the two ends. Germline CDR1 is SGHKS and CDR2 is YYEKEE (reference sequence). This CDR3 is built from 15 residues. The CDR3 DNA reads TGTGCCAGCAGCCCGTTGGGGGACTCCTACAATGAGCAGTTCTTC. This gives the protein CASSPLGDSYNEQFF.

The rearrangement joins TRBV5-5 to TRBJ2-1, with 9 bases matching TRBD1. The J segment lost 2 bases and the V segment lost 3 bases, leaving 6 bases of the junction unmatched. Germline lookup yields CDR1 SGHKS and CDR2 YYEKEE (reference sequence). The CDR3 runs 16 residues. The CDR3 nucleotides are TGTGCCAGCAGCTCATGGGACAGGGTGCCCTACAATGAGCAGTTCTTC. Translation gives CASSSWDRVPYNEQFF.

There are a few counts of this clonotype. The rearrangement joins TRBV10-3 to TRBJ1-2, with a possible D match to TRBD1 (6 bases). V lost 3 bases, J lost 8 bases, and 16 bases lay in between. The CDR3 spans 14 residues. CDR1 is ENHRY and CDR2 is SYGVKD in the germline V gene. The CDR3 nucleotides are TGTGCCATCAGTGACCGGGACAAAAGTCGGGGCTACACCTTC. This sequence encodes CAISDRDKSRGYTF.

The CDR3 loop is CASSDGRRFLSYNEQFF. In DNA, the CDR3 is TGTGCCAGCAGTGATGGGAGGCGGTTTCTCTCCTACAATGAGCAGTTCTTC. The chain links TRBV6-1 to TRBJ2-1; a possible D gene is TRBD2 (6 bases). Trimming pared 3 bases from V and 0 bases from J, leaving 15 bases between. Germline V gene sequence: CDR1 MNHNS, CDR2 SASEGT. The CDR3 is 17 residues long.

The chain has TRBV27 and TRBJ1-2, with D perhaps matching TRBD1 (6 bases). The CDR3 consists of 13 residues. V lost 10 bases and J lost 6, with 18 bases in between. Germline CDR1 reads MNHEY; CDR2 reads SMNVEV (reference sequence). CDR3 sequence reads: CATLGLDSHGYTF. CDR3 DNA sequence: TGTGCCACCTTGGGCCTGGACAGTCATGGCTACACCTTC.

The chain has TRBV5-1 and TRBJ2-1, with 9 bases that match TRBD1. CDR1 and CDR2 from the germline V gene are SGHRS and YFSETQ. The CDR3 contains 15 residues. The J segment lost 4 bases and the V segment lost 1 base, leaving 3 bases of the junction unmatched. The CDR3 reads CASSLRQGVYNEQFF. In DNA form, the CDR3 reads TGCGCCAGCAGCTTGCGACAGGGGGTATACAATGAGCAGTTCTTC.

This clonotype was seen repeatedly, ten times or more. CDR3: CASSFGQGRVGEKLFF. CDR3 nucleotides: TGTGCCAGCAGCTTTGGACAGGGGAGGGTCGGCGAAAAACTGTTTTTT. This chain uses TRBV5-5 with TRBJ1-4; 9 positions match TRBD1. The CDR3 is made up of 16 amino acids. V was pared by 2 bases and J by 8 bases, with 10 bases of the junction left unmatched. Germline lookup yields CDR1 SGHKS and CDR2 YYEKEE (reference sequence).

This chain joins TRBV6-1 and TRBJ2-3, with TRBD2 as a possible D gene (5 bases). CDR3 length equals 16 residues. The germline gives CDR1 MNHNS, CDR2 SASEGT. Trimming stripped 0 bases from V and 0 bases from J, with 10 bases between. The CDR3 bases are TGTGCCAGCAGTGAAGCACCCGACTATAGCACAGATACGCAGTATTTT. Translated, it gives CASSEAPDYSTDTQYF.

As DNA, the CDR3 is TGTGCCAGCACACCAGGGTCAGGAGGCTATGGCTACACCTTC. This translates into CASTPGSGGYGYTF. The genes are TRBV9 and TRBJ1-2, with D possibly TRBD1 on 5 matching bases. V was clipped by 6 bases and J by 4 bases, with 16 bases between them. Per the germline V gene, CDR1 is SGDLS and CDR2 is YYNGEE. The CDR3 runs 14 residues.

With respect to this clonotype: The junction departs from the called germline gene at one end, perhaps through a read error. The chain recombines TRBV4-1 with TRBJ1-6; D not resolved. CDR1 and CDR2 from the germline V gene are MGHRA and YSYEKL. The length of the CDR3 is 16 residues. The DNA for the CDR3 is TGTGCCAGCAGCCAAGCTCCAGGCGATTTAGCTTCACCCCTCCACTTT. The encoded protein is CASSQAPGDLASPLHF.

V is TRBV28 and J is TRBJ2-4, with D perhaps assigned TRBD1 or TRBD2 (5 bases each). This CDR3 comprises 16 residues. Germline V gene lookup returns CDR1 MDHEN and CDR2 SYDVKM. V lost 2 bases and J 0 bases, leaving 11 bases between the germline ends. The CDR3 region is CASSLDRDLAKNIQYF. DNA of the CDR3: TGTGCCAGCAGTTTAGATCGGGACCTAGCCAAAAACATTCAGTACTTC.

This clonotype turned up a few times. This sequence joins TRBV5-1 and TRBJ1-1; 8 nucleotides match TRBD1. V was clipped by 3 bases and J by 6 bases; unmatched bases: 7. CDR3 length equals 14 residues. Looked up from germline, CDR1 is SGHRS and CDR2 is YFSETQ. CDR3 sequence: CASSSGQGDPEAFF. The CDR3 DNA follows: TGCGCCAGCAGCTCTGGACAGGGAGATCCTGAAGCTTTCTTT.

This chain joins TRBV7-8 and TRBJ1-4, with D tentatively TRBD1 (6 bases). CDR1 and CDR2 from the germline V gene are SGHVS and FQNEAQ. V lost 4 bases, J lost 3 bases, and 15 bases lay in between. The CDR3 spans 16 residues. The CDR3 protein is CASSSHPEGANEKLFF. The CDR3 nucleotides read TGTGCCAGCAGCTCCCACCCGGAGGGGGCTAATGAAAAACTGTTTTTT.

This clonotype came up many times. The chain combines TRBV29-1 with TRBJ2-4, with TRBD2 matching 7 bases. Per germline, CDR1 SQVTM and CDR2 ANQGSEA. The length of the CDR3 is 15 residues. Losses at the gene ends were 6 bases for V and 1 base for J; bases not matched to a gene: 9. CDR3 sequence reads: CSVELGGSAKNIQYF. The CDR3 coding sequence is TGCAGCGTCGAACTCGGGGGGTCGGCCAAAAACATTCAGTACTTC.

This clonotype was observed many times. The genes are TRBV10-3 and TRBJ1-1; D is perhaps TRBD1 (5 bases). Germline assignment: CDR1 ENHRY and CDR2 SYGVKD. The CDR3 covers 16 residues. V lost 1 base to trimming and J lost 0 bases, with 12 bases between them. CDR3 coding DNA: TGTGCCATCAGTGAGTTCGGGGACGGTGTGAACACTGAAGCTTTCTTT. Its translation is CAISEFGDGVNTEAFF.

This rearrangement joins TRBV15 to TRBJ2-1, with unresolved D. This CDR3 comprises 14 residues. In germline, CDR1 is LNHNV, CDR2 YYDKDF (reference sequence). The V gene lost 0 bases and the J gene lost 8 bases, with 11 bases spanning the gap. The CDR3 protein is CATSREARSDEQFF. Written as DNA, the CDR3 is TGTGCCACCAGCAGAGAGGCTCGGTCGGATGAGCAGTTCTTC.

There are a few counts of this clonotype. V gene TRBV5-6 combines with J gene TRBJ1-2, with D possibly TRBD1 on 5 matching bases. This CDR3 comprises 15 residues. The V end lost 1 base, the J end lost 0 bases, and 10 bases lay between the germline ends. The germline V gene has CDR1 SGHDT and CDR2 YYEEEE. CDR3 bases: TGTGCCAGCAGCTTGAACAGGAAGCCTAACTATGGCTACACCTTC. This translates into CASSLNRKPNYGYTF.

This clonotype was seen a handful of times. The chain links TRBV28 to TRBJ2-5; D gene unclear. Looked up from germline, CDR1 is MDHEN and CDR2 is SYDVKM. This CDR3 region has 13 residues. V shed 6 bases and J shed 2 bases, with 10 bases lying between them. The CDR3 DNA reads TGTGCCAGCAGGGCGGCGTTACAAGAGACCCAGTACTTC. Residues: CASRAALQETQYF.